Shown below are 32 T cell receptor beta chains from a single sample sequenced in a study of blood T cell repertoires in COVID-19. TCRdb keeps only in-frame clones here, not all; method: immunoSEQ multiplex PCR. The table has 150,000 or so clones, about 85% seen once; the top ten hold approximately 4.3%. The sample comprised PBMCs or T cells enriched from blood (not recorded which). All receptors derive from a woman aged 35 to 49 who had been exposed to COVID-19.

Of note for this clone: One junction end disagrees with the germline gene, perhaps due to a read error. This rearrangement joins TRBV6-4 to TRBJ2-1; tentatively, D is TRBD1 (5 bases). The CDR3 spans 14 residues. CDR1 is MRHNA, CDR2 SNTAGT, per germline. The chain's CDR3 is CASSDRGPLSELFF. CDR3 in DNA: TGTGCCAGCAGTGACAGGGGCCCCCTCTCGGAGCTGTTCTTC.

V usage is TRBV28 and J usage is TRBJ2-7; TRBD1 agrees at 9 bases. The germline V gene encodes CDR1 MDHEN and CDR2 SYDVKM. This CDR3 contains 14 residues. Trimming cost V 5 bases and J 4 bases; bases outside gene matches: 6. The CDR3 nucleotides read TGTGCCAGCAGTAAGACAGGGGGGTCTTACGAGCAGTACTTC. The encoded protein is CASSKTGGSYEQYF.

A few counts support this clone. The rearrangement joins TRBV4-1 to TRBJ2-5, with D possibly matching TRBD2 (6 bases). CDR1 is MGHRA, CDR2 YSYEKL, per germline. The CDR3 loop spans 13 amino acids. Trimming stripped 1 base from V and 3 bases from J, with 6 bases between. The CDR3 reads CASSQAGEETQYF. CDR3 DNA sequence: TGCGCCAGCAGCCAAGCGGGGGAAGAGACCCAGTACTTC.

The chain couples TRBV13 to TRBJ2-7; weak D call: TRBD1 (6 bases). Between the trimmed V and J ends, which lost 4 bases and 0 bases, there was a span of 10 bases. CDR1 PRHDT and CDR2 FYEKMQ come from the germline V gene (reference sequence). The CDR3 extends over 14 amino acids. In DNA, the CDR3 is TGTGCCAGCAGCTCCCGGGACAACTCCTACGAGCAGTACTTC. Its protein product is CASSSRDNSYEQYF.

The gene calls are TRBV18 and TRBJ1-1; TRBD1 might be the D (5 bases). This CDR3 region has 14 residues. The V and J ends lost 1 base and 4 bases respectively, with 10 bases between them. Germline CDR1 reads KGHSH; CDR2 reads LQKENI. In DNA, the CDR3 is TGTGCCAGCTCACCACAGGACATCATCACTGAAGCTTTCTTT. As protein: CASSPQDIITEAFF. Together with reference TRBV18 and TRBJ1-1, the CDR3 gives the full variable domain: NAGVMQNPRHLVRRRGQEARLRCSPMKGHSHVYWYRQLPEEGLKFMVYLQKENIIDESGMPKERFSAEFPKEGPSILRIQQVVRGDSAAYFCASSPQDIITEAFFGQGTRLTVV.

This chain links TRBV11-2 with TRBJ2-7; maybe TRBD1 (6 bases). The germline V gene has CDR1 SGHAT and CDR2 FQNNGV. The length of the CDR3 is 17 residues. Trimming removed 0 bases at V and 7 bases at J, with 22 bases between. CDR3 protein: CASSLEATNRVTGEQYF. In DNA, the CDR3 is TGTGCCAGCAGCTTAGAAGCCACGAACAGGGTGACGGGGGAGCAGTACTTC.

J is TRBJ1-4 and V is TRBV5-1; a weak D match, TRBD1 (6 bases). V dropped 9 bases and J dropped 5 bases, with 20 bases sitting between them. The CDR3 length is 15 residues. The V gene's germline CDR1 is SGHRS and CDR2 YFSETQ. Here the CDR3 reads CATTVRDMQNEKLFF. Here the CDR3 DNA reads TGCGCCACCACTGTCCGGGACATGCAAAATGAAAAACTGTTTTTT.

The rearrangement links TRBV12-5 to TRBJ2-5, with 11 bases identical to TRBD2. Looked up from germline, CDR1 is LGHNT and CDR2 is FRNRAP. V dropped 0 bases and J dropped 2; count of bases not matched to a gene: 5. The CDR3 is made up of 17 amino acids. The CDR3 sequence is CASGLVLAGDRQETQYF. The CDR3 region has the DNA TGTGCTAGTGGTTTGGTACTAGCGGGGGACCGACAAGAGACCCAGTACTTC.

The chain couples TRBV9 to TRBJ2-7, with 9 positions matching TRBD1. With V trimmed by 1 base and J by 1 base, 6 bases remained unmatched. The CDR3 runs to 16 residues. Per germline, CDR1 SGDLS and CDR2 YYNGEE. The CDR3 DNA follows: TGTGCCAGCAGCGTAAGAGGACAGGGGTTATCCTACGAGCAGTACTTC. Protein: CASSVRGQGLSYEQYF.

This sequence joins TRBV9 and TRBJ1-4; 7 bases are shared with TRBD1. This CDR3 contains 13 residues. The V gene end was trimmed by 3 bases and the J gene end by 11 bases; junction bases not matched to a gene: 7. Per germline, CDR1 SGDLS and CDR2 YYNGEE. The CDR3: CASSGDRTGKLFF. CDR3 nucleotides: TGTGCCAGCAGCGGGGACAGAACAGGGAAACTGTTTTTT. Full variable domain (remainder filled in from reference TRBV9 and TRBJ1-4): DSGVTQTPKHLITATGQRVTLRCSPRSGDLSVYWYQQSLDQGLQFLIQYYNGEERAKGNILERFSAQQFPDLHSELNLSSLELGDSALYFCASSGDRTGKLFFGSGTQLSVL.

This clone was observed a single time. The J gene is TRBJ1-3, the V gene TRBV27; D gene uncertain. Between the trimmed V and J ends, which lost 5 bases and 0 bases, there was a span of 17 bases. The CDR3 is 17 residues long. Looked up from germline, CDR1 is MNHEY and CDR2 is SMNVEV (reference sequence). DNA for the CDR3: TGTGCCAGCAGTCAAAACTCAAACCCAAACTCTGGAAACACCATATATTTT. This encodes CASSQNSNPNSGNTIYF.

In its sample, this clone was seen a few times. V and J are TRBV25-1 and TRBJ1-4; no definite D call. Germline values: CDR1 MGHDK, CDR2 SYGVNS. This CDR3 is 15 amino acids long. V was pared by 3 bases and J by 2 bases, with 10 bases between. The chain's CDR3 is CASSDPRRTNEKLFF. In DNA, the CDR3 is TGTGCCAGCAGTGACCCAAGGAGGACTAATGAAAAACTGTTTTTT.

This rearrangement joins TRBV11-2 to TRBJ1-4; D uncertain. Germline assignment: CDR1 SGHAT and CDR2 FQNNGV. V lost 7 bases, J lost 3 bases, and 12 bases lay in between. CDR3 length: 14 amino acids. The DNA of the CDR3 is TGTGCCAGCAAGGGAGCGGCGGCTAATGAAAAACTGTTTTTT. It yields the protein CASKGAAANEKLFF.

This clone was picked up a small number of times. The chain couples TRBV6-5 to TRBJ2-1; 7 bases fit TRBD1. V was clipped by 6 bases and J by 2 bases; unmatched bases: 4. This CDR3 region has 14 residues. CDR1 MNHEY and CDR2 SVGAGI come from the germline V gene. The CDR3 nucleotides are TGTGCCAGCAGAGCGACAGGGCCCTACAATGAGCAGTTCTTC. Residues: CASRATGPYNEQFF.

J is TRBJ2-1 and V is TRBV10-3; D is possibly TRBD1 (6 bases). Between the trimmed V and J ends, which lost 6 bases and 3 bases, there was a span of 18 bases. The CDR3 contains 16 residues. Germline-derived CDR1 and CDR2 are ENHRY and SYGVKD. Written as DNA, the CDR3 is TGTGCCATCAGCAATGTACAGGGTAAATTCTACAATGAGCAGTTCTTC. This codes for CAISNVQGKFYNEQFF.

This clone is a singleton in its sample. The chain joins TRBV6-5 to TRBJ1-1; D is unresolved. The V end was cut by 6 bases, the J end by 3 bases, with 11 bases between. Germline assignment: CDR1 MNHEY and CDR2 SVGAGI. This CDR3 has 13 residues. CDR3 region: CASRDGRDTEAFF. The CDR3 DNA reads TGTGCCAGCAGGGACGGGCGGGACACTGAAGCTTTCTTT.

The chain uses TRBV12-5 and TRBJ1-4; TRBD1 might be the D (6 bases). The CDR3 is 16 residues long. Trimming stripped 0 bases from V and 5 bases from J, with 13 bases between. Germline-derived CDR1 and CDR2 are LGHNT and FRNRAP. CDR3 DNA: TGTGCTAGTGGTTTGGTACTGGGGACACAGAATGAAAAACTGTTTTTT. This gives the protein CASGLVLGTQNEKLFF.

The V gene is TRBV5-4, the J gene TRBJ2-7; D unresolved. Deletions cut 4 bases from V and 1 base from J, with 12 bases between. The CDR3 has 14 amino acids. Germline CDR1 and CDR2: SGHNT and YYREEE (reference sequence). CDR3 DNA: TGTGCCAGCAGCCCGGAATACAGTTCCTACGAGCAGTACTTC. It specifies CASSPEYSSYEQYF. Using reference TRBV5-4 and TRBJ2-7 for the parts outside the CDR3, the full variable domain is ETGVTQSPTHLIKTRGQQVTLRCSSQSGHNTVSWYQQALGQGPQFIFQYYREEENGRGNFPPRFSGLQFPNYSSELNVNALELDDSALYLCASSPEYSSYEQYFGPGTRLTVT.

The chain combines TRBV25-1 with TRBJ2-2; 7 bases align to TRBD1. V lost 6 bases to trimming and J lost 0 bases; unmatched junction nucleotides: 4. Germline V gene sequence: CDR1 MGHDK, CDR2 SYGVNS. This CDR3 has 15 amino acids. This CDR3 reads CASRTGFANTGELFF. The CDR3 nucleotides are TGTGCCAGCAGGACAGGGTTCGCGAACACCGGGGAGCTGTTTTTT.

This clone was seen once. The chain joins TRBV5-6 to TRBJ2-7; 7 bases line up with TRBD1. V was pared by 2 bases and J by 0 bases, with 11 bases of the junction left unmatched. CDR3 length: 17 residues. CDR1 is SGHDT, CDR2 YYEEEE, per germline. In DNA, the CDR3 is TGTGCCAGCAGCTTACCCGGAATGACAGGGAGCTCCTACGAGCAGTACTTC. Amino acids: CASSLPGMTGSSYEQYF.

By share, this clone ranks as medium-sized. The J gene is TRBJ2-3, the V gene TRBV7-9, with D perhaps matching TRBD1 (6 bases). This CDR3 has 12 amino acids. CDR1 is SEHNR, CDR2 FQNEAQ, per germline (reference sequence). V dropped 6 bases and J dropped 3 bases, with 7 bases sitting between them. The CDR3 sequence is CASSQGTDTQYF. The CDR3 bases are TGTGCCAGCAGTCAGGGGACAGATACGCAGTATTTT.

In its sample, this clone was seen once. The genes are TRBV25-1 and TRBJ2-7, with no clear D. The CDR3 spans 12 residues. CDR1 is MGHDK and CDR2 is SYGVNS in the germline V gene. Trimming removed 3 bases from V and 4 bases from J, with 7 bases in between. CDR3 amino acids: CASSERHYEQYF. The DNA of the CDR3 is TGTGCCAGCAGTGAGCGCCATTACGAGCAGTACTTC.

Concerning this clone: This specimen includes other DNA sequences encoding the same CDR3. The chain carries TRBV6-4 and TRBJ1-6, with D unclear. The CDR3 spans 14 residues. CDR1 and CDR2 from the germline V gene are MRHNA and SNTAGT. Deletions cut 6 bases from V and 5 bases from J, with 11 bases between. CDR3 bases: TGTGCCAGCAGCCGGGAGAGAGATAATTCACCCCTCCACTTT. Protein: CASSRERDNSPLHF.

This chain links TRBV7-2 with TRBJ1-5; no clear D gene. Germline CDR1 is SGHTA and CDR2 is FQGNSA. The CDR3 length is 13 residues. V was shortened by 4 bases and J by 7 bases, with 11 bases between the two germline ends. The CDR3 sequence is CASSSRIRQPQHF. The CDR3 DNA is TGTGCCAGCAGCTCCCGGATCAGGCAGCCCCAGCATTTT.

The CDR3 here is CASSQETRSYEQYF. The CDR3 DNA follows: TGCGCCAGCAGCCAAGAAACTCGCTCCTACGAGCAGTACTTC. This chain links TRBV4-1 with TRBJ2-7; D gene ambiguous. Germline-derived CDR1 and CDR2 are MGHRA and YSYEKL. The CDR3 is 14 residues long. V shed 0 bases and J shed 0 bases, with 6 bases lying between them.

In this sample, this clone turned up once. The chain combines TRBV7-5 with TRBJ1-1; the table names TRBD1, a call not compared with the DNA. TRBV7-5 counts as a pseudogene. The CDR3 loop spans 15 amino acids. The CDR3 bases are TGTGCCAGAAGCTTAGCTGCAGGGCCGAACACTGAAGCTTTCTTT. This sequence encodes CARSLAAGPNTEAFF.

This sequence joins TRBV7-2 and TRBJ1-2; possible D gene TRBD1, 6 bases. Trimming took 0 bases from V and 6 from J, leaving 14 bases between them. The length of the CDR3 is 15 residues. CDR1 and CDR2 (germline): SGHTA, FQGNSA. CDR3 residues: CASSLAVRGTDGYTF. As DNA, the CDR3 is TGTGCCAGCAGCTTAGCGGTTAGGGGGACGGATGGCTACACCTTC.

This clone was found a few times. The CDR3 here is CASSFTGLNEAFF. CDR3 bases: TGTGCCAGCAGCTTCACAGGGTTAAATGAAGCTTTCTTT. The chain uses TRBV12-3 or TRBV12-4 and TRBJ1-1, with TRBD1 as a possible D gene (6 bases). The germline V and J ends were trimmed by 6 bases and 7 bases, with 15 bases remaining between them. The CDR3 totals 13 residues.

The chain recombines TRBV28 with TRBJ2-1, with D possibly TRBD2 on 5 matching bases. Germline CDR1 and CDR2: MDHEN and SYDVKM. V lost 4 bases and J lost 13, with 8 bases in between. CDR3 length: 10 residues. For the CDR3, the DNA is TGTGCCAGCAGTTCCACTAGTCAGTTCTTC. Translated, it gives CASSSTSQFF. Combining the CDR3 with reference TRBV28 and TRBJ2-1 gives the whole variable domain DVKVTQSSRYLVKRTGEKVFLECVQDMDHENMFWYRQDPGLGLRLIYFSYDVKMKEKGDIPEGYSVSREKKERFSLILESASTNQTSMYLCASSSTSQFFGPGTRLTVL.

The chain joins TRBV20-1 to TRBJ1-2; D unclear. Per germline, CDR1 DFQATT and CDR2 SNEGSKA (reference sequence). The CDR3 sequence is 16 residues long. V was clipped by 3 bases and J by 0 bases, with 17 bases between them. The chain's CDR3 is CSASAGGQSANYGYTF. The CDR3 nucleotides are TGCAGTGCTAGTGCCGGAGGGCAGTCAGCTAACTATGGCTACACCTTC.

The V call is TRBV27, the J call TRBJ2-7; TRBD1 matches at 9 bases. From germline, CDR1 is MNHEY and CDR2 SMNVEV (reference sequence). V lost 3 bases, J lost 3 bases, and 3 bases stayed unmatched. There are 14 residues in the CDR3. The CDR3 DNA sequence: TGTGCCAGCAGTTTCATGACAGGGGGCTACGAGCAGTACTTC. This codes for CASSFMTGGYEQYF.

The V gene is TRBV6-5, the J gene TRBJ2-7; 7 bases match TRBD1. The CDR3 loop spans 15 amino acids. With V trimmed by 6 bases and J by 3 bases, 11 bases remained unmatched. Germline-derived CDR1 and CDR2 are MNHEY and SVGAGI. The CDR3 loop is CASRGFGTDYYEQYF. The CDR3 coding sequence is TGTGCCAGCAGAGGGTTCGGGACAGATTACTACGAGCAGTACTTC.